A single sample gave rise to the 18 T cell receptor beta chains below, sequenced in a study of response to subunit inactivated influenza vaccine. Using its own MiXCR run on the RT-PCR reads, TCRdb lists one record per CDR3 protein. The sample lists over 800,000 distinct CDR3 sequences; 21% were seen once. The material was PBMCs from blood, obtained about 5 days after vaccination. All receptors come from a man between 50 and 59 years old who received an inactivated influenza vaccine.

This clonotype was observed many times. V gene TRBV6-1 combines with J gene TRBJ2-3; tentatively, D is TRBD1 (5 bases). The germline gives CDR1 MNHNS, CDR2 SASEGT. This CDR3 has 15 amino acids. Trimming removed 6 bases from V and 0 bases from J, with 13 bases in between. The CDR3 nucleotides are TGTGCCAGCAGCCTCGGACATGGGAGCACAGATACGCAGTATTTT. Translation gives CASSLGHGSTDTQYF.

This clonotype has just a few counts. The chain combines TRBV6-2 or TRBV6-3 with TRBJ1-2, with D possibly matching TRBD1 (5 bases). Between the trimmed V and J ends, which lost 7 bases and 4 bases, there was a span of 34 bases. The CDR3 runs 20 residues. CDR1 and CDR2 (germline): MNHEY, SVGEGT. CDR3 loop: CASNPGPVPIGIRPPYGYTF. The CDR3 DNA sequence: TGTGCCAGCAACCCGGGACCCGTGCCAATTGGGATCCGTCCCCCCTATGGCTACACCTTC.

The gene calls are TRBV5-1 and TRBJ1-1; 10 positions agree with TRBD1. Germline values: CDR1 SGHRS, CDR2 YFSETQ. Trimming took 0 bases from V and 4 from J; bases not matched to a gene: 3. The CDR3 is 15 residues long. The CDR3 nucleotides read TGCGCCAGCAGCTTGGGGACAGGGGGTCGCACTGAAGCTTTCTTT. Translating it yields CASSLGTGGRTEAFF.

The chain carries TRBV28 and TRBJ2-7; 9 bases are a match to TRBD1. With 5 bases clipped from V and 2 bases from J, the junction kept 10 bases outside the gene matches. Per the germline V gene, CDR1 is MDHEN and CDR2 is SYDVKM. CDR3 length equals 16 residues. The CDR3 is CASSTYRGRRPYEQYF. For the CDR3, the DNA is TGTGCCAGCAGTACCTACAGGGGGCGCCGACCCTACGAGCAGTACTTC.

This clonotype appeared many times. J is TRBJ2-1 and V is TRBV7-9, with D perhaps TRBD1 (6 bases). The CDR3 totals 17 residues. CDR1 and CDR2 from the germline V gene are SEHNR and FQNEAQ (reference sequence). The V and J ends lost 1 base and 6 bases respectively, with 19 bases between them. The DNA of the CDR3 is TGTGCCAGCAGCTTAGAAACCAGGGGCTTGAGTAGCAATGAGCAGTTCTTC. It yields the protein CASSLETRGLSSNEQFF.

The rearrangement uses TRBV24-1 and TRBJ2-5; 7 bases match TRBD1. The CDR3 covers 15 residues. Losses at the gene ends were 4 bases for V and 0 bases for J; bases not matched to a gene: 4. The germline gives CDR1 KGHDR, CDR2 SFDVKD. The CDR3, as DNA: TGTGCCACCAGTGAAAGGGGGCTGCACCAAGAGACCCAGTACTTC. It codes for CATSERGLHQETQYF.

This clonotype was observed at least ten times. V gene TRBV5-6 combines with J gene TRBJ2-1; the D gene is possibly TRBD1 (6 bases). Between the trimmed V and J ends, which lost 5 bases and 3 bases, there was a span of 15 bases. Germline-derived CDR1 and CDR2 are SGHDT and YYEEEE. CDR3 size: 15 residues. CDR3 residues: CASRFAGVFYNEQFF. DNA of the CDR3: TGTGCCAGCAGATTCGCAGGGGTCTTCTACAATGAGCAGTTCTTC.

This sequence joins TRBV29-1 and TRBJ1-3; 7 bases match TRBD1. This CDR3 contains 14 residues. CDR1 is SQVTM and CDR2 is ANQGSEA in the germline V gene. Trimming took 6 bases from V and 2 from J; bases not matched to a gene: 7. The CDR3 DNA follows: TGCAGCGTCATACAGGGGACCGCTGGAAACACCATATATTTT. Amino acid sequence: CSVIQGTAGNTIYF. Full variable domain (missing parts from reference TRBV29-1 and TRBJ1-3): SAVISQKPSRDICQRGTSLTIQCQVDSQVTMMFWYRQQPGQSLTLIATANQGSEATYESGFVIDKFPISRPNLTFSTLTVSNMSPEDSSIYLCSVIQGTAGNTIYFGEGSWLTVV.

This clonotype was seen at least ten times. This chain uses TRBV20-1 with TRBJ2-1; D may match TRBD1 or TRBD2 (6 bases each). V lost 7 bases, J lost 9 bases, and 19 bases lay in between. Germline V CDR1 and CDR2: DFQATT, SNEGSKA (reference sequence). The length of the CDR3 is 13 residues. The CDR3 is CSVIWGAVPEQFF. In DNA, the CDR3 is TGCAGTGTCATATGGGGGGCCGTCCCTGAGCAGTTCTTC.

The sample holds many counts of this clonotype. The J gene is TRBJ1-2, the V gene TRBV7-2, with no clear D. V was trimmed by 6 bases and J by 2 bases, leaving 4 bases between them. The V gene's germline CDR1 is SGHTA and CDR2 FQGNSA. This CDR3 spans 11 amino acids. The CDR3 spells CASRVNYGYTF. CDR3 nucleotide sequence: TGTGCCAGCAGGGTGAACTATGGCTACACCTTC.

This rearrangement joins TRBV20-1 to TRBJ1-1; 10 bases match TRBD1. Germline V CDR1 and CDR2: DFQATT, SNEGSKA (reference sequence). J was trimmed by 1 base and V by 2 bases; bases with no gene match: 7. This CDR3 spans 16 amino acids. CDR3 sequence reads: CSARLVGQGPNTEAFF. The CDR3 coding sequence is TGCAGTGCTAGACTTGTGGGACAGGGGCCGAACACTGAAGCTTTCTTT.

The rearrangement links TRBV6-2 or TRBV6-3 to TRBJ2-7; D remains ambiguous. Germline CDR1 and CDR2: MNHEY and SVGEGT. This CDR3 contains 13 residues. V lost 6 bases and J lost 3, with 12 bases in between. The CDR3 DNA sequence: TGTGCCAGCAGGCGCCACGGTTTCTACGAGCAGTACTTC. Translated, it gives CASRRHGFYEQYF.

This chain links TRBV6-1 with TRBJ2-7, with D tentatively TRBD1 or TRBD2 (5 bases each). Germline values: CDR1 MNHNS, CDR2 SASEGT. CDR3 length: 14 amino acids. The V and J ends lost 4 bases and 3 bases respectively, with 13 bases between them. The DNA of the CDR3 is TGTGCCAGCAGTGGGGACGGGGCCGGCTACGAGCAGTACTTC. This gives the protein CASSGDGAGYEQYF.

The V gene is TRBV15, the J gene TRBJ2-5; TRBD1 is a possible D gene (6 bases). The CDR3 is 13 amino acids. The V and J ends lost 1 base and 4 bases respectively, with 7 bases between them. CDR1 and CDR2 (germline): LNHNV, YYDKDF (reference sequence). The CDR3 DNA reads as TGTGCCACCAGCAGAGGGACAGCAGAGACCCAGTACTTC. It translates to CATSRGTAETQYF.

The chain combines TRBV12-3 or TRBV12-4 with TRBJ2-5; TRBD1 agrees at 7 bases. V shed 7 bases and J 2 bases; nucleotides not matched to a gene: 7. The CDR3 spans 14 residues. This CDR3 is CASTSGQQQETQYF. CDR3 in DNA: TGTGCCAGCACCTCGGGACAGCAACAAGAGACCCAGTACTTC.

The chain has TRBV28 and TRBJ2-1, with D maybe TRBD2 (5 bases). The V end was cut by 3 bases, the J end by 15 bases, with 12 bases between. The CDR3 has 11 residues. Per the germline V gene, CDR1 is MDHEN and CDR2 is SYDVKM. In nucleotides, the CDR3 is TGTGCCAGCAGTTTTGCGGGCCGTGCGTTCTTC. This gives the protein CASSFAGRAFF.

The chain combines TRBV20-1 with TRBJ2-7; TRBD1 matches at 7 bases. J lost 5 bases, V lost 4 bases, and 8 bases had no gene match. Germline V gives CDR1 DFQATT, CDR2 SNEGSKA (reference sequence). The CDR3 spans 13 residues. The CDR3 bases are TGCAGTGCTACCATCCCCGACAGGGACGAGCAGTACTTC. As protein: CSATIPDRDEQYF.

This clonotype appeared a few times. The rearrangement joins TRBV5-1 to TRBJ2-3; D gene uncertain. Per germline, CDR1 SGHRS and CDR2 YFSETQ. The CDR3 runs to 18 residues. Between the trimmed V and J ends, which lost 0 bases and 0 bases, there was a span of 17 bases. The CDR3 region is CASSLARWAVDSTDTQYF. CDR3 nucleotide sequence: TGCGCCAGCAGCTTGGCTCGCTGGGCGGTGGACAGCACAGATACGCAGTATTTT.